These 30 T cell receptor beta chains share one sample of origin, sequenced in a study of OX40 agonist ivuxolimab in advanced cancers. The library relied on the immunoSEQ multiplex PCR assay. In TCRdb, the immuneACCESS table is reduced to in-frame sequences with V and J assigned. These tables do not hold every clone; where another copy was compared, an unresolved V gene accounts for under half, and the others remain unexplained. The sample has tens of thousands of clones on record, more than 70% of them singletons. The ten largest account for around 8% of the sample. This sample comprised CD4+ or CD8+ T cells sorted from blood, obtained in a trial of the OX40 agonist ivuxolimab. The receptors stem from an adult with an advanced solid tumor such as melanoma, head and neck, liver or kidney cancer.

The chain has TRBV10-3 and TRBJ1-1; TRBD1 is a possible D gene (5 bases). Germline lookup yields CDR1 ENHRY and CDR2 SYGVKD. The CDR3 is 13 residues long. V lost 4 bases, J lost 0 bases, and 6 bases lay in between. For the CDR3, the DNA is TGTGCCATCAGTGCAGGGATGAACACTGAAGCTTTCTTT. It specifies CAISAGMNTEAFF.

The chain recombines TRBV7-2 with TRBJ1-3; perhaps TRBD1 as D (5 bases). V was trimmed by 5 bases and J by 1 base, leaving 12 bases between them. This CDR3 is 15 amino acids long. Germline CDR1 and CDR2: SGHTA and FQGNSA. For the CDR3, the DNA is TGTGCCAGCAGCCAGAGCCGGGGGTCTGGAAACACCATATATTTT. Its translation is CASSQSRGSGNTIYF.

This clone has just a few counts. This chain connects TRBV7-2 to TRBJ2-7, with 12 bases that match TRBD1. With V trimmed by 4 bases and J by 7 bases, 5 bases remained unmatched. The CDR3 length is 14 residues. Germline CDR1 reads SGHTA; CDR2 reads FQGNSA. The CDR3 is CASSYRDRGREQYF. CDR3 DNA: TGTGCCAGCAGCTACCGGGACAGGGGGCGAGAGCAGTACTTC.

This clone was counted ten times or more. The CDR3 reads CASSQGQRGTEAFF. The DNA for the CDR3 is TGTGCCAGCTCACAAGGACAGCGGGGCACTGAAGCTTTCTTT. The genes are TRBV18 and TRBJ1-1, with TRBD1 as a possible D gene (6 bases). This CDR3 is built from 14 residues. Trimming shortened V by 4 bases and J by 4 bases, and 13 bases separated the two germline ends. CDR1 is KGHSH, CDR2 LQKENI, per germline.

The rearrangement links TRBV11-3 to TRBJ2-7, with D perhaps TRBD2 (5 bases). Germline values: CDR1 SGHNT, CDR2 YENEEA. The CDR3 runs to 13 residues. The V and J ends lost 3 bases and 4 bases respectively, with 10 bases between them. The CDR3 region is CASSFSTGYEQYF. The CDR3 DNA reads as TGTGCCAGCAGCTTCAGTACGGGGTACGAGCAGTACTTC. Complete variable domain (other parts from reference TRBV11-3 and TRBJ2-7): EAGVVQSPRYKIIEKKQPVAFWCNPISGHNTLYWYLQNLGQGPELLIRYENEEAVDDSQLPKDRFSAERLKGVDSTLKIQPAELGDSAVYLCASSFSTGYEQYFGPGTRLTVT.

J is TRBJ2-5 and V is TRBV11-3; TRBD2 might be the D (6 bases). Deletions cut 3 bases from V and 4 bases from J, with 15 bases between. The CDR3 spans 15 residues. Germline CDR1 and CDR2: SGHNT and YENEEA. In DNA form, the CDR3 reads TGTGCCAGCAGCTTGGGTCTGGGAGGAATAGAGACCCAGTACTTC. It encodes CASSLGLGGIETQYF.

The table lists this clone with a count of one. V gene TRBV7-9 combines with J gene TRBJ1-1, with TRBD1 matching 9 bases. The CDR3 runs to 16 residues. The trim removed 1 base at V and 5 bases at J, leaving 8 bases unmatched. CDR1 and CDR2 (germline): SEHNR, FQNEAQ (reference sequence). CDR3 protein: CASSLETGGVETEAFF. The CDR3 nucleotides read TGTGCCAGCAGCTTAGAGACAGGGGGGGTAGAAACTGAAGCTTTCTTT. The whole variable domain, filled in from reference TRBV7-9 and TRBJ1-1, reads DTGVSQNPRHKITKRGQNVTFRCDPISEHNRLYWYRQTLGQGPEFLTYFQNEAQLEKSRLLSDRFSAERPKGSFSTLEIQRTEQGDSAMYLCASSLETGGVETEAFFGQGTRLTVV.

The chain couples TRBV18 to TRBJ1-5, with 10 bases fitting TRBD1. V shed 3 bases, J shed 6 bases, and the junction held 5 bases outside the gene matches. The CDR3 is made up of 15 amino acids. Germline values: CDR1 KGHSH, CDR2 LQKENI. This chain's CDR3 is CASSPRQGAVQPQHF. DNA of the CDR3: TGTGCCAGCTCACCCAGACAGGGGGCCGTTCAGCCCCAGCATTTT.

This chain joins TRBV15 and TRBJ2-6; weak D call: TRBD2 (5 bases). V gave up 3 bases and J gave up 3 bases, with 6 bases separating them. This CDR3 has 14 amino acids. Germline CDR1 and CDR2: LNHNV and YYDKDF (reference sequence). This CDR3 reads CATSRSGGANVLTF. In DNA, the CDR3 is TGTGCCACCAGCAGGAGCGGTGGGGCCAACGTCCTGACTTTC.

The sample holds a few counts of this clone. V and J are TRBV5-5 and TRBJ2-5; a weak D match, TRBD2 (7 bases). CDR1 is SGHKS, CDR2 YYEKEE, per germline (reference sequence). The ends were cut back, 3 bases at V and 3 bases at J, with 15 bases in the middle. The CDR3 is 15 amino acids. The CDR3, as DNA: TGTGCCAGCAGCTGGGGGGGCAGGGGCGAAGAGACCCAGTACTTC. This codes for CASSWGGRGEETQYF.

CDR3 amino acids: CASSDHQGFYGYTF. The CDR3 DNA reads TGTGCCAGCAGCGACCATCAGGGGTTCTATGGCTACACCTTC. The V gene is TRBV9, the J gene TRBJ1-2; D possibly corresponds to TRBD1 (6 bases). The CDR3 has 14 residues. V gave up 3 bases and J gave up 4 bases, with 13 bases separating them. Germline loops: CDR1 SGDLS, CDR2 YYNGEE.

The chain has TRBV4-2 and TRBJ2-1, with TRBD1 matching over 9 bases. Germline CDR1 reads LGHNA; CDR2 reads YNFKEQ. V trimming: 2 bases; J trimming: 7 bases; junction bases outside the gene matches: 9. CDR3 length equals 16 residues. The DNA for the CDR3 is TGTGCCAGCAGCCAAACCGGCGGACAGGGGTCGAATGAGCAGTTCTTC. Protein product: CASSQTGGQGSNEQFF.

The chain uses TRBV7-9 and TRBJ2-1, with D possibly TRBD1 on 6 matching bases. The V gene's germline CDR1 is SEHNR and CDR2 FQNEAQ (reference sequence). The CDR3 contains 12 residues. Trimming left V 5 bases short and J 9 bases short, with 11 bases between. As DNA, the CDR3 is TGTGCCAGCAGCACACAGGGTTTTGAGCAGTTCTTC. This translates into CASSTQGFEQFF.

This chain connects TRBV7-3 to TRBJ2-5, with D possibly TRBD1 on 6 matching bases. Trimming shortened V by 2 bases and J by 3 bases, and 7 bases separated the two germline ends. CDR3 length equals 13 residues. The germline V gene encodes CDR1 SGHTA and CDR2 FQGTGA. The CDR3 DNA follows: TGTGCCAGCAGCTTATGGACAGAAGAGACCCAGTACTTC. Protein product: CASSLWTEETQYF.

The chain joins TRBV5-6 to TRBJ2-7; D unresolved. The V and J ends lost 3 bases and 0 bases respectively, with 10 bases between them. Germline V gene data show CDR1 as SGHDT and CDR2 as YYEEEE. The CDR3 covers 14 residues. CDR3 sequence: CASSYAVSSYEQYF. Written as DNA, the CDR3 is TGTGCCAGCAGCTACGCAGTATCCTCCTACGAGCAGTACTTC.

The chain uses TRBV2 and TRBJ1-5, with D possibly being TRBD1 (6 bases). Trimming pared 6 bases from V and 0 bases from J, leaving 9 bases between. The germline V gene encodes CDR1 SNHLY and CDR2 FYNNEI. The CDR3 loop spans 14 amino acids. CDR3: CASSGQNSNQPQHF. The CDR3 nucleotides are TGTGCCAGCAGCGGACAGAATAGCAATCAGCCCCAGCATTTT. The full variable domain, with the rest looked up from reference TRBV2 and TRBJ1-5, is EPEVTQTPSHQVTQMGQEVILRCVPISNHLYFYWYRQILGQKVEFLVSFYNNEISEKSEIFDDQFSVERPDGSNFTLKIRSTKLEDSAMYFCASSGQNSNQPQHFGDGTRLSIL.

The gene calls are TRBV5-4 and TRBJ2-1; D remains ambiguous. CDR1 is SGHNT and CDR2 is YYREEE in the germline V gene (reference sequence). The CDR3 length is 13 residues. V lost 5 bases and J lost 6, with 12 bases in between. CDR3 coding DNA: TGTGCCAGCAGTCGGGCCCCCGCCAATGAGCAGTTCTTC. Residues: CASSRAPANEQFF.

The chain uses TRBV7-8 and TRBJ1-6; D uncertain. The V end was cut by 2 bases, the J end by 6 bases, with 11 bases between. Germline-derived CDR1 and CDR2 are SGHVS and FQNEAQ. This CDR3 spans 15 amino acids. The CDR3 spells CASSLSGLGNSPLHF. The DNA of the CDR3 is TGTGCCAGCAGCTTATCGGGCCTCGGTAATTCACCCCTCCACTTT.

V and J are TRBV5-1 and TRBJ2-3, with TRBD2 matching 8 bases. CDR1 SGHRS and CDR2 YFSETQ come from the germline V gene. This CDR3 spans 14 amino acids. V trimming: 6 bases; J trimming: 1 base; junction bases outside the gene matches: 4. The CDR3 DNA reads as TGCGCCAGCATGGAACTAGCGGGCACAGATACGCAGTATTTT. Its protein product is CASMELAGTDTQYF.

This clone turned up a few times. V and J are TRBV5-1 and TRBJ1-2; 11 nucleotides align to TRBD1. The CDR3 sequence is 14 residues long. The trim removed 4 bases at V and 3 bases at J, leaving 2 bases unmatched. Per the germline V gene, CDR1 is SGHRS and CDR2 is YFSETQ. As DNA, the CDR3 is TGCGCCAGCAGCCAGGGACAGGGGGACTATGGCTACACCTTC. As protein: CASSQGQGDYGYTF.

V is TRBV27 and J is TRBJ1-4; 7 bases line up with TRBD1. The CDR3 has 15 amino acids. Losses at the gene ends were 3 bases for V and 5 bases for J; bases not matched to a gene: 6. CDR1 is MNHEY and CDR2 is SMNVEV in the germline V gene (reference sequence). CDR3: CASSFSDRVNEKLFF. The CDR3 DNA follows: TGTGCCAGCAGTTTCTCTGACAGGGTGAATGAAAAACTGTTTTTT.

This chain uses TRBV2 with TRBJ2-5; D is uncertain. The DNA end favors TRBJ2-7, so the J call may be wrong. CDR3 length equals 11 residues. Germline V gene sequence: CDR1 SNHLY, CDR2 FYNNEI. The chain's CDR3 is CASTRTYEQYF. The CDR3 nucleotides are TGTGCCAGCACCCGCACCTACGAGCAGTACTTC.

The chain joins TRBV29-1 to TRBJ1-5; D uncertain. Germline assignment: CDR1 SQVTM and CDR2 ANQGSEA. The CDR3 spans 14 residues. The ends were cut back, 4 bases at V and 1 base at J, with 11 bases in the middle. The CDR3, as DNA: TGCAGCGTTGCAGGAGTAGGGAGCAATCAGCCCCAGCATTTT. This sequence encodes CSVAGVGSNQPQHF.

This chain connects TRBV5-1 to TRBJ2-3, with 9 bases identical to TRBD2. Trimming at V came to 4 bases and at J to 1 base, leaving 1 base not matched to a gene. Germline lookup yields CDR1 SGHRS and CDR2 YFSETQ. The CDR3 sequence is 14 residues long. CDR3: CASSIAGGTDTQYF. The CDR3 DNA is TGCGCCAGCAGCATAGCGGGGGGCACAGATACGCAGTATTTT.

The V and J genes are TRBV5-4 and TRBJ2-7, with 8 nucleotides matching TRBD1. Per the germline V gene, CDR1 is SGHNT and CDR2 is YYREEE (reference sequence). This CDR3 region has 15 residues. Losses at the gene ends were 3 bases for V and 6 bases for J; bases not matched to a gene: 11. The CDR3 here is CASSSRDRRGGEQYF. The CDR3 DNA reads as TGTGCCAGCAGCTCCAGGGACAGGAGGGGTGGCGAGCAGTACTTC.

The gene calls are TRBV11-2 and TRBJ1-2; D unclear. The V end lost 3 bases, the J end lost 4 bases, and 9 bases lay between the germline ends. Germline V gene data show CDR1 as SGHAT and CDR2 as FQNNGV. The CDR3 extends over 13 amino acids. The CDR3 sequence is CASSFTSGYGYTF. The CDR3 bases are TGTGCCAGCAGCTTTACGTCGGGCTATGGCTACACCTTC.

The genes are TRBV10-3 and TRBJ2-7; 8 bases are a match to TRBD2. The V gene end was trimmed by 5 bases and the J gene end by 5 bases; junction bases not matched to a gene: 5. Germline V gene data show CDR1 as ENHRY and CDR2 as SYGVKD. The CDR3 is made up of 13 amino acids. DNA for the CDR3: TGTGCCATCAGTCGAGCGGGAGTTAACGAGCAGTACTTC. Translation: CAISRAGVNEQYF.

This chain connects TRBV6-1 to TRBJ2-4; 9 bases fit TRBD2. This CDR3 region has 15 residues. J lost 7 bases, V lost 5 bases, and 9 bases had no gene match. The germline V gene has CDR1 MNHNS and CDR2 SASEGT. The CDR3 sequence is CASSFSGGPRNIQYF. CDR3 DNA: TGTGCCAGCAGTTTTAGCGGGGGCCCTAGGAACATTCAGTACTTC.

The chain links TRBV5-4 to TRBJ2-7; 7 nucleotides agree with TRBD2. The germline V gene encodes CDR1 SGHNT and CDR2 YYREEE (reference sequence). The ends lost 3 bases at V and 5 bases at J; junction bases unmatched: 8. The CDR3 covers 14 residues. CDR3 in amino acids: CASSWEGFGDEQYF. CDR3 DNA: TGTGCCAGCAGCTGGGAGGGGTTTGGGGACGAGCAGTACTTC.

The chain is built from TRBV9 and TRBJ1-2; no clear D gene. Trimming took 0 bases from V and 7 from J, leaving 10 bases between them. Germline-derived CDR1 and CDR2 are SGDLS and YYNGEE. CDR3 length: 13 residues. The CDR3 DNA reads as TGTGCCAGCAGCGTAGGGTGGGGTGGTGGCTACACCTTC. Its translation: CASSVGWGGGYTF.